The clone carrying this T cell receptor (beta chain) turned up a few times. Antigen: not known. This CDR3 is 13 amino acids long. The V end lost 6 bases, the J end lost 5 bases, and 10 bases lay between the germline ends. This entry belongs to a study of T-cell memory formation after mild COVID-19. Study details: TCR clusters showed largely donor specificity.

TCRdb fed the 5' RACE reads into MiXCR, producing one record per CDR3 protein. The data show fewer than 700,000 distinct CDR3 sequences, 15% to 20% seen once. Study results and limitations: There was a balanced CD4/CD8 profile in clones contracting day 15 to 85, and later expanders leaned CD4+. Researchers found some responding clones in pre-infection memory, a sign that cross-reactive memory joined.

The specimen sequenced was PBMCs or a T cell subset sorted from them (not recorded which). This chain connects TRBV12-3 or TRBV12-4 to TRBJ2-2; D may be TRBD2 (6 bases). This receptor was identified in an adult woman who had mild COVID-19 (a few samples of this study predate the infection). Cell type and time point are not known. In DNA form, the CDR3 reads TGTGCCAGCAGGGTAGCGGCTACCGGGGAGCTGTTTTTT. Protein: CASRVAATGELFF.